Described below is a single TCR beta chain sequence and its context. Its target is not known. Every patient had mismatch repair deficiency by PCR or immunohistochemistry. The data belong to a study of PD-1 blockade in mismatch repair-deficient tumors. Turning to the study itself: Patients had eleven to twelve mismatch repair-deficient cancer types and were previously treated and progressing. Notes on the study in general: Tumor-resident clones, often undetectable pretreatment in blood, expanded then contracted after pembrolizumab.

This CDR3 contains 16 residues. From germline, CDR1 is MNHEY and CDR2 SMNVEV (reference sequence). V lost 5 bases to trimming and J lost 4 bases; unmatched junction nucleotides: 10. Some clones are missing from TCRdb's copy, which holds only in-frame ones; the method was immunoSEQ multiplex PCR. This table has about 100,000 clones, 82% appearing once. Sequenced material: peripheral blood, taken roughly 35 weeks after starting pembrolizumab. This sequence was found in an adult with mismatch repair-deficient cancer. The chain has TRBV27 and TRBJ1-4, with 7 bases lining up with TRBD1. CDR3 residues: CASSDQPGTVNEKLFF. The CDR3 nucleotides are TGTGCCAGCAGTGACCAACCCGGGACAGTTAATGAAAAACTGTTTTTT.